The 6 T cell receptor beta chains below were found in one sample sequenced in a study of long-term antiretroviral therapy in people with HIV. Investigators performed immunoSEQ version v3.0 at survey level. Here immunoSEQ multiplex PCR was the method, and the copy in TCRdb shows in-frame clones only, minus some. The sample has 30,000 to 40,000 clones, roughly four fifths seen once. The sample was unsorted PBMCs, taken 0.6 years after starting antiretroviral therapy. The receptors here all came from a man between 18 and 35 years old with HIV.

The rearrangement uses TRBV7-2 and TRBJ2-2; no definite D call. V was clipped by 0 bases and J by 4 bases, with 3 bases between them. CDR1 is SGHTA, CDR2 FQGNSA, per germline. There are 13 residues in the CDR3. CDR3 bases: TGTGCCAGCAGCTTAGCGGGCACCGGGGAGCTGTTTTTT. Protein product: CASSLAGTGELFF.

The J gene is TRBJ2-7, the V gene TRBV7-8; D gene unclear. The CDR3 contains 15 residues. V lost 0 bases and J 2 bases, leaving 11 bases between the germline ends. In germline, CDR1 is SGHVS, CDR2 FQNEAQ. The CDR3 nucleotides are TGTGCCAGCAGCTTAGCGCAAGGGATGGCCTACGAGCAGTACTTC. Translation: CASSLAQGMAYEQYF.

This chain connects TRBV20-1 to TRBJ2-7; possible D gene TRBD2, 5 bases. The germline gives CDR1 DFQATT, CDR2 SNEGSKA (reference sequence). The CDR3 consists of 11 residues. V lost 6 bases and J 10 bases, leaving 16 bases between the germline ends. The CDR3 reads CSAPRVEGQYF. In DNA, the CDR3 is TGCAGTGCGCCTAGAGTAGAGGGACAGTACTTC.

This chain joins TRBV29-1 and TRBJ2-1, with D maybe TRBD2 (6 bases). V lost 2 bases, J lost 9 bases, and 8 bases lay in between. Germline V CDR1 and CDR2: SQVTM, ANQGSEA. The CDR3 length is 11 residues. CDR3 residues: CSVENGSEQFF. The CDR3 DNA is TGCAGCGTTGAAAACGGGAGTGAGCAGTTCTTC.

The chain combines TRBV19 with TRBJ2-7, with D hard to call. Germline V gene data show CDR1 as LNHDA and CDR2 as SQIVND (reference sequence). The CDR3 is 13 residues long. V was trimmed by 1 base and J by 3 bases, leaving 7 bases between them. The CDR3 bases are TGTGCCAGTAGTATAGGACAAAACTACGAGCAGTACTTC. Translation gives CASSIGQNYEQYF. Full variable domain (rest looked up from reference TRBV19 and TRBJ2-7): DGGITQSPKYLFRKEGQNVTLSCEQNLNHDAMYWYRQDPGQGLRLIYYSQIVNDFQKGDIAEGYSVSREKKESFPLTVTSAQKNPTAFYLCASSIGQNYEQYFGPGTRLTVT.

Here the CDR3 DNA reads TGCAGCGTTGCGAACACCGGGGAGCTGTTTTTT. Encoded protein: CSVANTGELFF. J is TRBJ2-2 and V is TRBV29-1; no firm D call. This CDR3 is 11 amino acids long. Germline V gene lookup returns CDR1 SQVTM and CDR2 ANQGSEA. Trimming removed 4 bases at V and 0 bases at J, with 0 bases between.